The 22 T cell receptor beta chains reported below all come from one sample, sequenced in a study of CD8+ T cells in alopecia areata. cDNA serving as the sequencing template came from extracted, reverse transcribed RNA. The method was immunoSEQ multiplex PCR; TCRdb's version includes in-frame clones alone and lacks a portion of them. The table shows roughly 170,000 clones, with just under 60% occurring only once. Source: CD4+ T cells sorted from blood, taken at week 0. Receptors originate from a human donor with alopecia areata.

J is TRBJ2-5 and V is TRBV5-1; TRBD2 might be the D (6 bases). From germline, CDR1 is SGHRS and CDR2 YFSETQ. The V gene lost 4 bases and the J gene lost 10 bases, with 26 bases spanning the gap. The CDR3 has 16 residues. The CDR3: CASSHRGQGGVPDQYF. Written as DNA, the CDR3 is TGCGCCAGCAGCCACCGTGGGCAGGGAGGCGTCCCGGACCAGTACTTC.

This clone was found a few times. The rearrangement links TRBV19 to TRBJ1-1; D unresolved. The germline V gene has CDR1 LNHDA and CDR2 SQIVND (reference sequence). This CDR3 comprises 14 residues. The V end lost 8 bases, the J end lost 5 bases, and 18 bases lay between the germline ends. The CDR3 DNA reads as TGTGCCAGTGCGATAGGCGAGATGGGGACTGAAGCTTTCTTT. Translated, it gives CASAIGEMGTEAFF.

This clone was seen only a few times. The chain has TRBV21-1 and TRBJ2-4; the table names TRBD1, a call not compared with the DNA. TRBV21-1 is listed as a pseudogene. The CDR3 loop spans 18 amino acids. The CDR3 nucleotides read TGTGCCAGCAGCAAAGTGTCAGGACAGGGTTTACCCAAAAACATTCAGTACTTC. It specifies CASSKVSGQGLPKNIQYF.

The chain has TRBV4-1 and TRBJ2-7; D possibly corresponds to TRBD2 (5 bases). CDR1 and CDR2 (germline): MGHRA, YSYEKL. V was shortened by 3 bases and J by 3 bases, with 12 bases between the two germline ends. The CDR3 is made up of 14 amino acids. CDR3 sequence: CASSQYGGIYEQYF. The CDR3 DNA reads TGCGCCAGCAGCCAGTATGGAGGTATCTACGAGCAGTACTTC.

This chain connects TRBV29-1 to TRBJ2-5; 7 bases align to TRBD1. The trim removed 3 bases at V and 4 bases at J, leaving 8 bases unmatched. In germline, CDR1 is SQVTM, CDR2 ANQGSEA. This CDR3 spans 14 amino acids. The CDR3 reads CSVDTRQGRETQYF. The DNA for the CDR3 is TGCAGCGTTGATACCCGACAGGGCCGAGAGACCCAGTACTTC.

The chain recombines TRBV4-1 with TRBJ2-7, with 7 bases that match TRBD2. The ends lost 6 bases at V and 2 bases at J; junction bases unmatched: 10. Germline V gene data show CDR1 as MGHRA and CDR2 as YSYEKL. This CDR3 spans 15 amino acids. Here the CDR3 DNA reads TGCGCCAGCAGGAAAAGCCAGGGAGGGCCCTACGAGCAGTACTTC. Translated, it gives CASRKSQGGPYEQYF.

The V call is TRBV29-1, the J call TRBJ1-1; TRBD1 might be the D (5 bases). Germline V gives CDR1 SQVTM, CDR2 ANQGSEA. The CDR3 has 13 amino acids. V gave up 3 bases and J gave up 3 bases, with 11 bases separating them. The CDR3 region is CSVDGPGDTEAFF. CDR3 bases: TGCAGCGTTGATGGGCCGGGGGACACTGAAGCTTTCTTT. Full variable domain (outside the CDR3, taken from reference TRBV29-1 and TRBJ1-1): SAVISQKPSRDICQRGTSLTIQCQVDSQVTMMFWYRQQPGQSLTLIATANQGSEATYESGFVIDKFPISRPNLTFSTLTVSNMSPEDSSIYLCSVDGPGDTEAFFGQGTRLTVV.

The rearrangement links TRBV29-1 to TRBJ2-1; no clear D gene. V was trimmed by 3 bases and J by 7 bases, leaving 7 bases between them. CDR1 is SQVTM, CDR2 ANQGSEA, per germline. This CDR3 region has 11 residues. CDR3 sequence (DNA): TGCAGCGTTGAGGGTAGGAATGAGCAGTTCTTC. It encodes CSVEGRNEQFF.

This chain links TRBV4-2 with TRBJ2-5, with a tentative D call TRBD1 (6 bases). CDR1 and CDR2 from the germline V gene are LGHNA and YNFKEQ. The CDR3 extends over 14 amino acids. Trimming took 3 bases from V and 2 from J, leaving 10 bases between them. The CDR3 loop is CASSQHGQQETQYF. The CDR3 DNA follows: TGTGCCAGCAGCCAGCACGGACAGCAAGAGACCCAGTACTTC.

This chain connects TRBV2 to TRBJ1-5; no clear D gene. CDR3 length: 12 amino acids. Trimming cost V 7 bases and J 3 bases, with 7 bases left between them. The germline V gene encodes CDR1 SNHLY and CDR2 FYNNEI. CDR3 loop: CASTDYNQPQHF. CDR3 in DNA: TGTGCCAGCACCGACTACAATCAGCCCCAGCATTTT.

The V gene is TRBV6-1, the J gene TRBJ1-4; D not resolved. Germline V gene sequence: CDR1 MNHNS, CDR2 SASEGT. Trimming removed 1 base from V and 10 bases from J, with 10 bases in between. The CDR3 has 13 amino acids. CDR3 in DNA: TGTGCCAGCAGTGAAGGGCTCCGCGGAAAACTGTTTTTT. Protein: CASSEGLRGKLFF.

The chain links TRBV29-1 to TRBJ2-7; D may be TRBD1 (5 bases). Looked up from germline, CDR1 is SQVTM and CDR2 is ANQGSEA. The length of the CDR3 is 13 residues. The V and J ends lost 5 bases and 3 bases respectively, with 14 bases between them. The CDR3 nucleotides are TGCAGCGTTAGTAAGGGGCCAAGCTACGAGCAGTACTTC. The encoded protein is CSVSKGPSYEQYF.

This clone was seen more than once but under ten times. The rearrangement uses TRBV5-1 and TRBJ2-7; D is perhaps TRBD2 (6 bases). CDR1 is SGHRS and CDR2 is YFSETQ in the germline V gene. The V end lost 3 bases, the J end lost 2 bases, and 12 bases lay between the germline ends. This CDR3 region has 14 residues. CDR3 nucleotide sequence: TGCGCCAGCAGCTCTCGTACGGGGGCCTACGAGCAGTACTTC. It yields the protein CASSSRTGAYEQYF.

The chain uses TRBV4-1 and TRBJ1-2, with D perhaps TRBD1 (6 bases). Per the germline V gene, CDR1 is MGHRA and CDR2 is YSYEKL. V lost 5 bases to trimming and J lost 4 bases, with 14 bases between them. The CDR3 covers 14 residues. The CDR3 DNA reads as TGCGCCAGCAGCGAACAGGGTGTCAGCTATGGCTACACCTTC. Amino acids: CASSEQGVSYGYTF.

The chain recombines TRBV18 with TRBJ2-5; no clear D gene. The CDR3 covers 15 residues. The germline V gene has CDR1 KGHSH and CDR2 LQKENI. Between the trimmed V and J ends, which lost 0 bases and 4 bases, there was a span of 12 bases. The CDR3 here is CASSPPVGVGETQYF. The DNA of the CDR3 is TGTGCCAGCTCACCACCGGTTGGGGTTGGAGAGACCCAGTACTTC.

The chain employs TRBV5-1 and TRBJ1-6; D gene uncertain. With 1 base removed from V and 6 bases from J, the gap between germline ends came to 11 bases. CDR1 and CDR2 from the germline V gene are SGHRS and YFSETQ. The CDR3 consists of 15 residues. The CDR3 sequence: CASSLWVDSNSPLHF. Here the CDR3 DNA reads TGCGCCAGCAGCTTGTGGGTGGATTCTAATTCACCCCTCCACTTT.

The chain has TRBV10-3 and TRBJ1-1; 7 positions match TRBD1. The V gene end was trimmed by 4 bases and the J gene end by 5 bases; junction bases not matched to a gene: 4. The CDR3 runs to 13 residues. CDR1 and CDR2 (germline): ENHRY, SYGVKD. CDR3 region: CAISGQGGTEAFF. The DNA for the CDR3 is TGTGCCATCAGTGGACAGGGAGGAACTGAAGCTTTCTTT.

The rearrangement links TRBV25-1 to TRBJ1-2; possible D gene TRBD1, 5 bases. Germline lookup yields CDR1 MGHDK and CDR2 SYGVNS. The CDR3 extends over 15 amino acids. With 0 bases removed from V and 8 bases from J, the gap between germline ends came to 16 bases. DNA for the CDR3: TGTGCCAGCAGTGAATATCTCTCCGGGACGGGCGGCTACACCTTC. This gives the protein CASSEYLSGTGGYTF.

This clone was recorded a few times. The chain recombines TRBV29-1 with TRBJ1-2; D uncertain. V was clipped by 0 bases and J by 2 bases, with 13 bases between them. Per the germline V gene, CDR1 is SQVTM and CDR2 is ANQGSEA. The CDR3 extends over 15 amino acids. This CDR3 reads CSVEDLGFANYGYTF. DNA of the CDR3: TGCAGCGTTGAAGATCTCGGGTTTGCCAACTATGGCTACACCTTC.

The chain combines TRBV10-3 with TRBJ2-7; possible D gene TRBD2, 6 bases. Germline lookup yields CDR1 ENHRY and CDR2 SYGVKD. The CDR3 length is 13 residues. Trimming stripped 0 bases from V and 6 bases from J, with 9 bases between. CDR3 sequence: CAISESLGGEQYF. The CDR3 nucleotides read TGTGCCATCAGTGAGTCATTGGGGGGCGAGCAGTACTTC.

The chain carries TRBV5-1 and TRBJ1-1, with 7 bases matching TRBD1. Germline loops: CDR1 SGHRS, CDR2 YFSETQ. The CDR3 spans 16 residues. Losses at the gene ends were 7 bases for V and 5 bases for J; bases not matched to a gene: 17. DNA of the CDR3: TGCGCCAGCGCCCTGGGGGAGGGGGCGCCTGCAACTGAAGCTTTCTTT. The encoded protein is CASALGEGAPATEAFF. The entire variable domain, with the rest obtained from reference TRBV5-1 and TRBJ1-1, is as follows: KAGVTQTPRYLIKTRGQQVTLSCSPISGHRSVSWYQQTPGQGLQFLFEYFSETQRNKGNFPGRFSGRQFSNSRSEMNVSTLELGDSALYLCASALGEGAPATEAFFGQGTRLTVV.

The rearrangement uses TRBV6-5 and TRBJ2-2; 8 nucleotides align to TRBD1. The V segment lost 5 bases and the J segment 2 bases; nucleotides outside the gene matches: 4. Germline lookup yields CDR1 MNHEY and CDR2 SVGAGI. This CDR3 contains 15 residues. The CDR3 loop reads CASSARGLNTGELFF. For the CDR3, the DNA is TGTGCCAGCAGTGCCAGGGGGCTTAACACCGGGGAGCTGTTTTTT.